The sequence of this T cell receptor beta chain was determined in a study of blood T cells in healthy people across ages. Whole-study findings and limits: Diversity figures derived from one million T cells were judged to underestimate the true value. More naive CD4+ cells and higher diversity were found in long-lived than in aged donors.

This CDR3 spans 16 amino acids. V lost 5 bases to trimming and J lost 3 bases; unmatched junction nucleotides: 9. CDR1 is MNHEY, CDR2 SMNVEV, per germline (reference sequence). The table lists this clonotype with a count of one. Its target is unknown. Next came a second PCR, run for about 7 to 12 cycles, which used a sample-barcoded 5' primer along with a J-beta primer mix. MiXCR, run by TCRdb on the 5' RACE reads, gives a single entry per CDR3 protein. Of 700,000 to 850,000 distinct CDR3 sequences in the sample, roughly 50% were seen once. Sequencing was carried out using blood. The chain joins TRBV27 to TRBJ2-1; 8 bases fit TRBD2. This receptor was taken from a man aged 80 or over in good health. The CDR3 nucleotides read TGTGCCAGCAGTCCCCCCGGGGGGGCCATCTACAATGAGCAGTTCTTC. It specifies CASSPPGGAIYNEQFF.